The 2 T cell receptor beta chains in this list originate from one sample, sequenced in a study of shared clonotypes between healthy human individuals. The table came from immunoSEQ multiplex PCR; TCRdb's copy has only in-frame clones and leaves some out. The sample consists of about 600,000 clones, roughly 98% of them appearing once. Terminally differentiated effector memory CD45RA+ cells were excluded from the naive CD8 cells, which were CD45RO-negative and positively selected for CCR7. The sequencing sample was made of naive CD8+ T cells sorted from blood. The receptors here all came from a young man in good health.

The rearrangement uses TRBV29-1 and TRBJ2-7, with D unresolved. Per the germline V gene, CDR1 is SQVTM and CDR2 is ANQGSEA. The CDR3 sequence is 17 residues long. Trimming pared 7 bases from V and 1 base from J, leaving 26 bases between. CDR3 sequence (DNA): TGCAGCGCCCGCGCCCTGACGAAGGGCGGATCTTCCTACGAGCAGTACTTC. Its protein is CSARALTKGGSSYEQYF.

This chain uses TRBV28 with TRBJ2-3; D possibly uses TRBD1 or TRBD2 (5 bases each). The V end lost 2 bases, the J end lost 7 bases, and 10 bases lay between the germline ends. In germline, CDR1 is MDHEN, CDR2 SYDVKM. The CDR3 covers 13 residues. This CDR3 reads CASSLEGLNTQYF. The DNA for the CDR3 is TGTGCCAGCAGTTTAGAGGGGTTGAATACGCAGTATTTT.